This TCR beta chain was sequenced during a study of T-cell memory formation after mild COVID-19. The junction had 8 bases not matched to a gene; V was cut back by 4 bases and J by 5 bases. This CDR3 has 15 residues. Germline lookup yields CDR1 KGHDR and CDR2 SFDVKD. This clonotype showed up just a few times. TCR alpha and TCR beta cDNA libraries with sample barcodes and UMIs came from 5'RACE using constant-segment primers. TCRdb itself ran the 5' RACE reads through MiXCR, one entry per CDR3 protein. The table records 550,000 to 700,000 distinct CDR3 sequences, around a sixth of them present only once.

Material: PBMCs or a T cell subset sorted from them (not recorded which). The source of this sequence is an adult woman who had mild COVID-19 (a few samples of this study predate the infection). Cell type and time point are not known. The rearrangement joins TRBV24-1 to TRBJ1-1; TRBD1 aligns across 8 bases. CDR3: CATSDGQGQETEAFF. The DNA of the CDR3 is TGTGCCACCAGTGACGGACAGGGACAGGAAACTGAAGCTTTCTTT.